This T cell receptor beta chain came from a study of tumor-infiltrating lymphocytes in primary liver carcinoma. Overall study context: These were node-negative, non-metastatic T1-T3 tumors of roughly 4.2 to 10 cm. Productive TCRbeta reads per sample were roughly 3.5 to 7.5 million, not differing by tissue. Findings and caveats of the study: Only about 8-25% of top clones appeared in all five tumor regions. The 250 largest clones made up significantly more of tumor than blood repertoires (p = 0.039).

Taking about 17-32 mg of unsorted bulk tissue, the authors co-extracted RNA and DNA. Researchers generated TCR beta cDNA from about 460 ng of total RNA, relying on a constant-region primer. Modified slightly, ARM-PCR produced TCR beta libraries over three nested multiplex PCR rounds. Primers for the first two PCR rounds were TRBV1-TRBV30 forward primers and a C-beta reverse primer (roughly 10 cycles per round). Each CDR3 protein gets one entry after TCRdb re-called the multiplex PCR reads with MiXCR. This sample has some 100,000 distinct CDR3 sequences, with around 66% found just once. In the case of this clonotype: What it recognizes is unknown. At one boundary the junction diverges from the germline segment, which might be a read error.

The CDR3 length is 16 residues. Germline CDR1 and CDR2: SGHTA and FQGNSA. The TCR was taken from a woman aged 60-75 years with primary liver carcinoma and hepatitis B virus infection. The chain joins TRBV7-2 to TRBJ2-1, with 8 bases that match TRBD2. Material for sequencing was liver tumor tissue from sampling region 2. Subset in this sample: tumor region T2, inferior pole. CDR3 nucleotides: TGTGCCAGCAGCTTGGCCTCAGGGCTAGCGGGCCATGAGCAGCTCTTC. Translated, it gives CASSLASGLAGHEQLF.